This TCR beta chain derives from a study of T cell responses to AZD1222 COVID-19 vaccine. Study results and caveats: Clonal diversity was possibly underestimated, and the donors were mostly white British, with more females. In all cases, repertoires were sampled only after the peak T cell response. Per reports, nearly half of all spike-specific TCRs target regions that are unmutated in variants.

As regards this clone: Its antigen is not identified.

TCRdb keeps only in-frame clones here, not all; method: immunoSEQ multiplex PCR. The sample contains 110,000 to 150,000 clones, more than 85% of which appear only once. Germline V CDR1 and CDR2: SEHNR, FQNEAQ (reference sequence). The CDR3 sequence is 15 residues long. The V and J ends lost 4 bases and 8 bases, in that order; junction bases with no gene match: 7. This chain links TRBV7-9 with TRBJ1-4; 10 bases map to TRBD1. The source was peripheral blood, collected on day 0 of AZD1222 vaccination. The TCR sequence derives from an adult in good health. CDR3 residues: CASSSRQGAGEKLFF. The DNA of the CDR3 is TGTGCCAGCAGCTCCCGACAGGGGGCAGGAGAAAAACTGTTTTTT.